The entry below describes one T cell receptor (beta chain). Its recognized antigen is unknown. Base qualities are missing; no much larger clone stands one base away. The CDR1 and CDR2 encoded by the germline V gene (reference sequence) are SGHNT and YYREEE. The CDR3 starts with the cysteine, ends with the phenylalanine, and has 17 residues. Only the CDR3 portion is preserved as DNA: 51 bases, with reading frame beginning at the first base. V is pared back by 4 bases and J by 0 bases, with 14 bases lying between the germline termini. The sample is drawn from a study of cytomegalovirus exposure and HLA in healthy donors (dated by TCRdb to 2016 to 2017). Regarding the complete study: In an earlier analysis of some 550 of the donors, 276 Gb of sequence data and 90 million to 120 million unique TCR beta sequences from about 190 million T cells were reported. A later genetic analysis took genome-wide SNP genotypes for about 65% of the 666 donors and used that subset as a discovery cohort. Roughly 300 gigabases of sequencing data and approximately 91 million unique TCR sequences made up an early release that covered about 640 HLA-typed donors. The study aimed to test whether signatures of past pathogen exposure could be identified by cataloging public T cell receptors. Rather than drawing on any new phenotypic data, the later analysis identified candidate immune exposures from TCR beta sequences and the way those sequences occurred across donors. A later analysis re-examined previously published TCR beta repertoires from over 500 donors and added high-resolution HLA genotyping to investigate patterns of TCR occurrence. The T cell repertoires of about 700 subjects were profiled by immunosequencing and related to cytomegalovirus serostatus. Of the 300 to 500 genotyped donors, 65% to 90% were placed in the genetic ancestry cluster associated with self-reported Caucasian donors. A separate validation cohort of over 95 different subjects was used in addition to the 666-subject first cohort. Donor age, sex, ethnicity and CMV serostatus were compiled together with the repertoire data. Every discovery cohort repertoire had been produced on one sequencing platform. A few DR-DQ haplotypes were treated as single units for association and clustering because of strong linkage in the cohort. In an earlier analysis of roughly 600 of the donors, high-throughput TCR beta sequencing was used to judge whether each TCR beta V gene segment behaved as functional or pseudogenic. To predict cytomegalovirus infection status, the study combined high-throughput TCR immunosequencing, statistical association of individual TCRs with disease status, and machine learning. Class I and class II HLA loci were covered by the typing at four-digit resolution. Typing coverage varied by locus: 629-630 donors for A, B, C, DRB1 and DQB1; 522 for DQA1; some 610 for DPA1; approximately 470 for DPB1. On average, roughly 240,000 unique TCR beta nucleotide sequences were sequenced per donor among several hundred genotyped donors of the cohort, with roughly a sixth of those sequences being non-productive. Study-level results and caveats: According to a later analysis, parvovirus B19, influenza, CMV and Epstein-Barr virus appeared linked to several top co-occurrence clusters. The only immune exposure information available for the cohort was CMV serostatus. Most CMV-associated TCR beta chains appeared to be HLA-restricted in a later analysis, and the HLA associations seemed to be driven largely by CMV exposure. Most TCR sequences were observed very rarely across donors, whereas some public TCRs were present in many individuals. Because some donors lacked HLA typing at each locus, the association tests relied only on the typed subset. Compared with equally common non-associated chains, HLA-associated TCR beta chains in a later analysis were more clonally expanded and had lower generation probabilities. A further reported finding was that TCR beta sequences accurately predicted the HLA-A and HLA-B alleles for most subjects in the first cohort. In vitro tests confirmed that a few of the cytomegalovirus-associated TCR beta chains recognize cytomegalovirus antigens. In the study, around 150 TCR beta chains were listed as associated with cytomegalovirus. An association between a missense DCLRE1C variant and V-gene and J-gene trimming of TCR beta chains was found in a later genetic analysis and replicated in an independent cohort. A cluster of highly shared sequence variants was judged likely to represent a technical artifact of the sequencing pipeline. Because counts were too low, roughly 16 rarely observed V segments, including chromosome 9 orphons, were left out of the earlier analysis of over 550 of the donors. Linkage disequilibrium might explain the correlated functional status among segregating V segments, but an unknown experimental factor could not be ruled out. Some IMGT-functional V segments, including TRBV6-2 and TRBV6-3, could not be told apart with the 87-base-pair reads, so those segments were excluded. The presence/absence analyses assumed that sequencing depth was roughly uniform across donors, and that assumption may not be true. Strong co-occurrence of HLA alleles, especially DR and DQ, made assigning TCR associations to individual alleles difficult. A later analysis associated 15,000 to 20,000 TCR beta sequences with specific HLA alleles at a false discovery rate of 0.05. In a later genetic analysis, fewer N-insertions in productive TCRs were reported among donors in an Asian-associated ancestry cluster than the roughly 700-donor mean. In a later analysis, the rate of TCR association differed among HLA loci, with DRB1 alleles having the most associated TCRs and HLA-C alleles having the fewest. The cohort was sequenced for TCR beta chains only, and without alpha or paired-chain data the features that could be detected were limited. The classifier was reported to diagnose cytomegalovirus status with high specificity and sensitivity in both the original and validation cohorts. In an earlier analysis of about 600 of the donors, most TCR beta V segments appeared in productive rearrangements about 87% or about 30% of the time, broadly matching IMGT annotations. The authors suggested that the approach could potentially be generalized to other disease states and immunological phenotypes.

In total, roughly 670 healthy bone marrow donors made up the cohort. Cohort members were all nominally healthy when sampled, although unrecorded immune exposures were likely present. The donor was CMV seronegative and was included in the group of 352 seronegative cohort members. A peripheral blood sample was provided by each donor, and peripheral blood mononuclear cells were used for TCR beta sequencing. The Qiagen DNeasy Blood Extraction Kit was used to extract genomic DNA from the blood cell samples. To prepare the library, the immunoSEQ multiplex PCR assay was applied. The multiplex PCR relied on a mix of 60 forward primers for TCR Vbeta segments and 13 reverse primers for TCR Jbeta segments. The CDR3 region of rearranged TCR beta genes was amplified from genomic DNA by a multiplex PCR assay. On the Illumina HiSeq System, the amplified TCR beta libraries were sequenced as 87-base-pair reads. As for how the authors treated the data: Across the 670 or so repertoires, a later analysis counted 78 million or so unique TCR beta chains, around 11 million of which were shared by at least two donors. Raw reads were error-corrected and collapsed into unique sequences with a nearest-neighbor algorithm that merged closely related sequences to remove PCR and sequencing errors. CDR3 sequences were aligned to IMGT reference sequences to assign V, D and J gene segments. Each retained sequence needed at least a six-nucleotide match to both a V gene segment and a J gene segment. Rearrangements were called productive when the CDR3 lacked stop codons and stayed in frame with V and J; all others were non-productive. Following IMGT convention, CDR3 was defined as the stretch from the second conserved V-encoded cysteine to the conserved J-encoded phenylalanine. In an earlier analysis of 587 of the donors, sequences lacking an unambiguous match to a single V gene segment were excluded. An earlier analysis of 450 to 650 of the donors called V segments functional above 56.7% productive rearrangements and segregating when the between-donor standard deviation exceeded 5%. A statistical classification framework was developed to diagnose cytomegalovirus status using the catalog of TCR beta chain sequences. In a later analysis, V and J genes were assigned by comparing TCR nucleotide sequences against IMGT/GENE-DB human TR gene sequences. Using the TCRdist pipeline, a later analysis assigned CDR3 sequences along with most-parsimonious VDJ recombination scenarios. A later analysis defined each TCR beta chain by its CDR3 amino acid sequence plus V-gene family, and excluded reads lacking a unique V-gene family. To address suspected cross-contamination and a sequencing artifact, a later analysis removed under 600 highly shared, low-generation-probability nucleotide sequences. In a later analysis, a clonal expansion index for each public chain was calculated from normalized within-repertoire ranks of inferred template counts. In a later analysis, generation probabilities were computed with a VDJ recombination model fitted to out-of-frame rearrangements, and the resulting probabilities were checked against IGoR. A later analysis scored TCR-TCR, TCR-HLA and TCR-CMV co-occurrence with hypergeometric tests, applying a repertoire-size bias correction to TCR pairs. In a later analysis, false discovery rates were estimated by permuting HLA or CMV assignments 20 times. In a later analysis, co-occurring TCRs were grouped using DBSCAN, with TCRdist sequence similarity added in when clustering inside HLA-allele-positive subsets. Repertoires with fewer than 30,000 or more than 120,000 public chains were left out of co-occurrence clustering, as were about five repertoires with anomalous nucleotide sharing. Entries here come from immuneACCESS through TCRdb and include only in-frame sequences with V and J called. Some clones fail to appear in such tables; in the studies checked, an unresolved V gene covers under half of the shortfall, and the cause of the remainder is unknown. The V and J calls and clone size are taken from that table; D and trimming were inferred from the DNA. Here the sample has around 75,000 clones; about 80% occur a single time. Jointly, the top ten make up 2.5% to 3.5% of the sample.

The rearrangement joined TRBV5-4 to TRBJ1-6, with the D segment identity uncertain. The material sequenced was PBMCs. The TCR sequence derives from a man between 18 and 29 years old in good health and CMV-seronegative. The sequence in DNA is TGTGCCAGCAGCCGTGGGATTGGGAGCTCCTATAATTCACCCCTCCACTTT. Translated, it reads CASSRGIGSSYNSPLHF.